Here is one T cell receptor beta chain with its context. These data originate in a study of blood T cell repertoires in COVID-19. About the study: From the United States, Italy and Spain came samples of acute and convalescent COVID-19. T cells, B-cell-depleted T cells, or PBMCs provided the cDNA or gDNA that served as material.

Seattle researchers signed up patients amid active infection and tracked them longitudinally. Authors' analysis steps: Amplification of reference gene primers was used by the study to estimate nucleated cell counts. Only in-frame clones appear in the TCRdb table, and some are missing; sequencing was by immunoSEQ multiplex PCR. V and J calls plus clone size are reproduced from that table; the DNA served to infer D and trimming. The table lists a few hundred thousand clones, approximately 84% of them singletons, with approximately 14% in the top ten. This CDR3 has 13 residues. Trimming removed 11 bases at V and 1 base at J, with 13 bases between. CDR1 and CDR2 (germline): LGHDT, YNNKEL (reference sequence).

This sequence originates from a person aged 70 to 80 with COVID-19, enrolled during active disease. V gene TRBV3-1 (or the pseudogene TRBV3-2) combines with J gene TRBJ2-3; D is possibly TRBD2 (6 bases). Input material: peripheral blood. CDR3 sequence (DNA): TGTGCCTCCCAGCGGGTGGGCACAGATACGCAGTATTTT. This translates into CASQRVGTDTQYF.